These 30 T cell receptor beta chains originate from one sample sequenced in a study of blood T cell repertoires in COVID-19. The repertoire was sequenced with immunoSEQ multiplex PCR; TCRdb's copy has only in-frame clones and lacks some. The sample lists about 33,000 clones, approximately 85% occurring once. The specimen was peripheral blood. The receptors stem from a human donor in a cohort sampled during active COVID-19.

For the CDR3, the DNA is TGCGCCAGCAGCTTGGCCGGGACGAACACCGGGGAGCTGTTTTTT. Protein: CASSLAGTNTGELFF. The chain couples TRBV5-1 to TRBJ2-2; the D gene is possibly TRBD2 (5 bases). The CDR3 sequence is 15 residues long. CDR1 and CDR2 from the germline V gene are SGHRS and YFSETQ. V lost 0 bases, J lost 0 bases, and 6 bases lay in between.

V and J are TRBV5-1 and TRBJ2-7, with 11 bases matching TRBD1. The CDR3 is 15 amino acids. The trim removed 4 bases at V and 2 bases at J, leaving 5 bases unmatched. The germline CDR1 and CDR2 sequences are SGHRS and YFSETQ. Written as DNA, the CDR3 is TGCGCCAGCAGCGTGGGACAGGGGGGTACCTACGAGCAGTACTTC. It specifies CASSVGQGGTYEQYF. Complete variable domain (other parts from reference TRBV5-1 and TRBJ2-7): KAGVTQTPRYLIKTRGQQVTLSCSPISGHRSVSWYQQTPGQGLQFLFEYFSETQRNKGNFPGRFSGRQFSNSRSEMNVSTLELGDSALYLCASSVGQGGTYEQYFGPGTRLTVT.

The gene calls are TRBV5-1 and TRBJ2-4; 9 nucleotides align to TRBD1. J gave up 8 bases and V 0 bases, and 6 bases lay outside the gene matches. This CDR3 contains 15 residues. Germline CDR1 reads SGHRS; CDR2 reads YFSETQ. CDR3 sequence: CASSLDGTGTYIQYF. As DNA, the CDR3 is TGCGCCAGCAGCTTGGACGGGACAGGGACATACATTCAGTACTTC. The whole variable domain, filled in from reference TRBV5-1 and TRBJ2-4, reads KAGVTQTPRYLIKTRGQQVTLSCSPISGHRSVSWYQQTPGQGLQFLFEYFSETQRNKGNFPGRFSGRQFSNSRSEMNVSTLELGDSALYLCASSLDGTGTYIQYFGAGTRLSVL.

The gene calls are TRBV5-1 and TRBJ2-7, with D maybe TRBD1 (6 bases). Germline V gene lookup returns CDR1 SGHRS and CDR2 YFSETQ. The V gene lost 5 bases and the J gene lost 3 bases, with 12 bases spanning the gap. The CDR3 extends over 13 amino acids. The CDR3 protein is CASRGAGVYEQYF. The CDR3 DNA reads TGCGCCAGCAGGGGGGCAGGGGTCTACGAGCAGTACTTC.

This sequence joins TRBV6-1 and TRBJ2-7; perhaps TRBD2 as D (6 bases). The CDR3 has 14 amino acids. Trimming stripped 2 bases from V and 0 bases from J, with 8 bases between. Germline lookup yields CDR1 MNHNS and CDR2 SASEGT. The CDR3 loop reads CASSERGVSYEQYF. The CDR3 DNA reads TGTGCCAGCAGTGAACGCGGGGTCTCCTACGAGCAGTACTTC.

The chain has TRBV6-6 and TRBJ1-6; TRBD1 matches at 7 bases. Germline CDR1 MNHNY, CDR2 SVGAGI (reference sequence). The CDR3 totals 15 residues. Trimming took 5 bases from V and 13 from J; bases not matched to a gene: 14. The CDR3 loop is CASSGSDRSGVPLHF. CDR3 bases: TGTGCCAGCAGTGGCTCGGACAGGTCCGGGGTGCCCCTCCACTTT.

V gene TRBV5-3 combines with J gene TRBJ2-1; TRBD2 is a possible D gene (5 bases). TRBV5-3 falls under the ORF class, with uncertain function. Trimming cost V 0 bases and J 10 bases, with 20 bases left between them. CDR3 length equals 16 residues. The chain's CDR3 is CARSLGQEAFPGEQFF. CDR3 in DNA: TGTGCCAGAAGCTTGGGGCAGGAGGCCTTTCCAGGCGAGCAGTTCTTC.

The chain carries TRBV9 and TRBJ2-3, with a possible D match to TRBD2 (5 bases). This CDR3 is 15 amino acids long. The germline V gene has CDR1 SGDLS and CDR2 YYNGEE. Trimming cost V 3 bases and J 5 bases, with 16 bases left between them. CDR3 protein: CASSAYGSGVDTQYF. CDR3 sequence (DNA): TGTGCCAGCAGCGCTTACGGTTCCGGGGTAGATACGCAGTATTTT.

The rearrangement joins TRBV29-1 to TRBJ1-1; TRBD1 matches 7 bases. Losses at the gene ends were 7 bases for V and 3 bases for J; bases not matched to a gene: 5. Germline-derived CDR1 and CDR2 are SQVTM and ANQGSEA. This CDR3 comprises 12 residues. This CDR3 reads CSGDRDDTEAFF. The DNA for the CDR3 is TGCAGCGGCGACAGGGACGACACTGAAGCTTTCTTT.

The chain joins TRBV4-2 to TRBJ2-1; 10 nucleotides agree with TRBD2. The CDR3 extends over 16 amino acids. After removal of 8 bases from V and 7 bases from J, the junction contained 14 bases not matched to a gene. Germline V gives CDR1 LGHNA, CDR2 YNFKEQ. CDR3 in DNA: TGTGCCAGCTCCTCCCGGCAGGGACTAGCGTTTAATGAGCAGTTCTTC. This translates into CASSSRQGLAFNEQFF.

This clone was recorded a few times. This sequence joins TRBV9 and TRBJ2-3, with 8 bases identical to TRBD1. Trimming took 2 bases from V and 4 from J; bases not matched to a gene: 3. Looked up from germline, CDR1 is SGDLS and CDR2 is YYNGEE. This CDR3 region has 14 residues. The CDR3, as DNA: TGTGCCAGCAGCGTCACGACAGGGGCAGATACGCAGTATTTT. This encodes CASSVTTGADTQYF.

Of note for this clone: The DNA is omitted, as the CDR3 cannot be located on it reliably, and the CDR3 follows TCRdb's listing. The CDR3 is CASTTGHSGVKNCFF. The chain combines TRBV6-5 with TRBJ1-4; the D call in the table, TRBD1, was not verified against the DNA. Germline values: CDR1 MNHEY, CDR2 SVGAGI. The CDR3 region is 15 residues in length, termini included.

V usage is TRBV28 and J usage is TRBJ2-7; D is possibly TRBD1 (6 bases). Germline V gene data show CDR1 as MDHEN and CDR2 as SYDVKM. V lost 3 bases and J 7 bases, leaving 19 bases between the germline ends. This CDR3 region has 15 residues. The DNA of the CDR3 is TGTGCCAGCAGTTTCAACAGGGCGCCGCCGAGGGAGCAGTACTTC. This gives the protein CASSFNRAPPREQYF.

The chain joins TRBV20-1 to TRBJ2-1; no reliable D call. V was pared by 7 bases and J by 5 bases, with 9 bases between. From germline, CDR1 is DFQATT and CDR2 SNEGSKA (reference sequence). The CDR3 extends over 11 amino acids. In nucleotides, the CDR3 is TGCAGTGGTCAGGAAAACAATGAGCAGTTCTTC. Protein sequence: CSGQENNEQFF.

The chain links TRBV7-9 to TRBJ1-2; TRBD1 matches 7 bases. The ends lost 4 bases at V and 4 bases at J; junction bases unmatched: 12. Germline assignment: CDR1 SEHNR and CDR2 FQNEAQ (reference sequence). This CDR3 is 16 amino acids long. Written as DNA, the CDR3 is TGTGCCAGCAGCTCTTCCCTACCCGACAGGGCCTATGGCTACACCTTC. This codes for CASSSSLPDRAYGYTF.

This sequence joins TRBV2 and TRBJ1-6; possible D gene TRBD1, 5 bases. The CDR3 covers 12 residues. Germline V gives CDR1 SNHLY, CDR2 FYNNEI. V shed 11 bases and J shed 7 bases, with 12 bases lying between them. The CDR3 DNA reads TGTGCCCAGGGTTTGGTGAATTCACCCCTCCACTTT. Translated, it gives CAQGLVNSPLHF.

V is TRBV10-3 and J is TRBJ1-1, with D tentatively TRBD1 (6 bases). Germline V gene lookup returns CDR1 ENHRY and CDR2 SYGVKD. The CDR3 is made up of 14 amino acids. V dropped 4 bases and J dropped 2 bases, with 11 bases sitting between them. The CDR3 DNA reads TGTGCCATCAGTGTCCAGGGGACCAACACTGAAGCTTTCTTT. Its translation: CAISVQGTNTEAFF.

The chain has TRBV10-2 and TRBJ1-1; 8 bases align to TRBD1. Germline trimming cut 0 bases from V and 5 bases from J; bases unmatched to any gene: 11. CDR1 and CDR2 (germline): WSHSY, SAAADI. CDR3 length equals 17 residues. CDR3 in amino acids: CASSESPRQGRWTEAFF. Here the CDR3 DNA reads TGCGCCAGCAGTGAGTCCCCTCGACAGGGGAGGTGGACTGAAGCTTTCTTT.

The rearrangement links TRBV2 to TRBJ1-2, with no clear D. Trimming pared 4 bases from V and 5 bases from J, leaving 5 bases between. The CDR3 has 11 residues. Germline CDR1 SNHLY, CDR2 FYNNEI. The CDR3 reads CASSAEYGYTF. DNA of the CDR3: TGTGCCAGCAGTGCCGAGTATGGCTACACCTTC.

The genes are TRBV7-8 and TRBJ1-4, with 10 bases aligning to TRBD1. The CDR3 is 21 residues long. CDR1 and CDR2 (germline): SGHVS, FQNEAQ. Losses at the gene ends were 3 bases for V and 3 bases for J; bases not matched to a gene: 19. In DNA form, the CDR3 reads TGTGCCAGCAGCTTGAGGATAGGGGAGGGGGACAGGGGCCGTTCTAATGAAAAACTGTTTTTT. It specifies CASSLRIGEGDRGRSNEKLFF.

V and J are TRBV6-5 and TRBJ2-7; 9 positions match TRBD1. The V segment lost 4 bases and the J segment 7 bases; nucleotides outside the gene matches: 8. Germline CDR1 reads MNHEY; CDR2 reads SVGAGI. This CDR3 comprises 14 residues. This chain's CDR3 is CASSWDRVRGEQYF. The CDR3 region has the DNA TGTGCCAGCAGTTGGGACAGGGTTCGGGGGGAGCAGTACTTC.

This clone has only one observation. This rearrangement joins TRBV28 to TRBJ1-6; 7 positions agree with TRBD1. This CDR3 spans 15 amino acids. V shed 3 bases, J shed 3 bases, and the junction held 2 bases outside the gene matches. Germline lookup yields CDR1 MDHEN and CDR2 SYDVKM. CDR3 in DNA: TGTGCCAGCAGTTTGGGGGACAGCTATAATTCACCCCTCCACTTT. This encodes CASSLGDSYNSPLHF. The whole variable domain, filled in from reference TRBV28 and TRBJ1-6, reads DVKVTQSSRYLVKRTGEKVFLECVQDMDHENMFWYRQDPGLGLRLIYFSYDVKMKEKGDIPEGYSVSREKKERFSLILESASTNQTSMYLCASSLGDSYNSPLHFGNGTRLTVT.

The V and J genes are TRBV28 and TRBJ1-4; D remains ambiguous. The CDR3 contains 17 residues. V was clipped by 3 bases and J by 2 bases, with 16 bases between them. Germline CDR1 MDHEN, CDR2 SYDVKM. CDR3 in DNA: TGTGCCAGCAGTTTGATGGTGAGCGCGGGGACTAATGAAAAACTGTTTTTT. It translates to CASSLMVSAGTNEKLFF.

The chain is built from TRBV5-6 and TRBJ2-5; 13 bases are shared with TRBD2. This CDR3 spans 15 amino acids. V shed 4 bases, J shed 2 bases, and the junction held 2 bases outside the gene matches. CDR1 is SGHDT, CDR2 YYEEEE, per germline. CDR3 bases: TGTGCCAGCAGCGGGGGACTAGCGGGGCAAGAGACCCAGTACTTC. This translates into CASSGGLAGQETQYF. Looking up the rest from reference TRBV5-6 and TRBJ2-5 gives the full variable domain: DAGVTQSPTHLIKTRGQQVTLRCSPKSGHDTVSWYQQALGQGPQFIFQYYEEEERQRGNFPDRFSGHQFPNYSSELNVNALLLGDSALYLCASSGGLAGQETQYFGPGTRLLVL.

The chain links TRBV30 to TRBJ1-1; D is perhaps TRBD1 (6 bases). CDR3 size: 14 residues. V was trimmed by 0 bases and J by 1 base, leaving 9 bases between them. Looked up from germline, CDR1 is GTSNPN and CDR2 is SVGIG (reference sequence). The CDR3 DNA sequence: TGTGCCTGGAGTGTGGGCAGGGGGAACACTGAAGCTTTCTTT. This sequence encodes CAWSVGRGNTEAFF.

The J gene is TRBJ1-1, the V gene TRBV12-5, with D perhaps matching TRBD1 (5 bases). Germline V gene sequence: CDR1 LGHNT, CDR2 FRNRAP. CDR3 size: 14 residues. With 4 bases removed from V and 4 bases from J, the gap between germline ends came to 13 bases. The CDR3 here is CASGSFVQGTEAFF. Written as DNA, the CDR3 is TGTGCTAGTGGTTCCTTTGTGCAGGGCACTGAAGCTTTCTTT.

This clone turned up a few times. The chain combines TRBV6-5 with TRBJ1-2, with no clear D. Germline CDR1 MNHEY, CDR2 SVGAGI. With 2 bases removed from V and 0 bases from J, the gap between germline ends came to 4 bases. The CDR3 loop spans 13 amino acids. In DNA, the CDR3 is TGTGCCAGCAGTTACGCGCCTAACTATGGCTACACCTTC. Its protein is CASSYAPNYGYTF.

This clone was counted only a few times. This chain links TRBV28 with TRBJ2-2; a weak D match, TRBD1 (5 bases). The CDR3 spans 15 residues. CDR1 is MDHEN, CDR2 SYDVKM, per germline. Trimming stripped 6 bases from V and 2 bases from J, with 13 bases between. In DNA form, the CDR3 reads TGTGCCAGCAGGCCGACAGCTACTAACACCGGGGAGCTGTTTTTT. It codes for CASRPTATNTGELFF.

The J gene is TRBJ2-7, the V gene TRBV27; TRBD1 is a possible D gene (5 bases). This CDR3 contains 15 residues. Trimming pared 6 bases from V and 2 bases from J, leaving 17 bases between. Germline-derived CDR1 and CDR2 are MNHEY and SMNVEV (reference sequence). This CDR3 reads CASRFTGAVPYEQYF. The DNA of the CDR3 is TGTGCCAGCAGGTTTACAGGCGCGGTGCCCTACGAGCAGTACTTC.

The chain couples TRBV6-5 to TRBJ2-7; no clear D gene. Trimming cost V 8 bases and J 2 bases, with 10 bases left between them. Germline-derived CDR1 and CDR2 are MNHEY and SVGAGI. The CDR3 has 12 amino acids. Here the CDR3 DNA reads TGTGCCAGCGGCGGCGGAGCCTACGAGCAGTACTTC. Its protein is CASGGGAYEQYF.